The 17 T cell receptor beta chains reported below all come from one sample, sequenced in a study of T cell changes during pregnancy in multiple sclerosis. This table comes from immunoSEQ multiplex PCR, and its TCRdb copy is limited to in-frame clones, with some not included. In the table there are some 59,000 clones, approximately 91% of which are singletons. The sequences come from peripheral blood, collected in the second trimester of pregnancy. The receptors derive from a female donor with multiple sclerosis, enrolled in a pregnancy study.

The genes are TRBV7-2 and TRBJ1-1; maybe TRBD1 (6 bases). CDR1 is SGHTA and CDR2 is FQGNSA in the germline V gene. V shed 6 bases and J shed 5 bases, with 13 bases lying between them. The CDR3 covers 13 residues. CDR3 protein: CASSARGVTEAFF. The CDR3 region has the DNA TGTGCCAGCAGTGCCAGGGGTGTGACTGAAGCTTTCTTT.

The chain is built from TRBV7-2 and TRBJ1-1; D not resolved. The V and J ends lost 5 bases and 6 bases respectively, with 16 bases between them. The CDR3 totals 14 residues. CDR1 and CDR2 from the germline V gene are SGHTA and FQGNSA. CDR3 residues: CASSPQNGLAEAFF. The CDR3 DNA sequence: TGTGCCAGCAGCCCACAAAACGGGTTGGCTGAAGCTTTCTTT.

Of note for this clone: Other DNA sequences of this sample code for an identical CDR3. CDR3 coding DNA: TGTGCCAGCAGTCTGACTAGCGGCGGGCTCAATGAGCAGTTCTTC. Residues: CASSLTSGGLNEQFF. V is TRBV6-6 and J is TRBJ2-1, with 9 bases lining up with TRBD2. This CDR3 spans 15 amino acids. Germline V lookup: CDR1 MNHNY, CDR2 SVGAGI (reference sequence). The junction had 8 bases not matched to a gene; V was cut back by 5 bases and J by 6 bases.

This chain links TRBV30 with TRBJ2-2; tentative D call: TRBD1 (6 bases). Deletions cut 2 bases from V and 6 bases from J, with 22 bases between. Germline CDR1 is GTSNPN and CDR2 is SVGIG (reference sequence). The CDR3 covers 17 residues. In DNA form, the CDR3 reads TGTGCCTGGAGTCCCGTCCTAATGGGGGCGGTGGCCGGGGAGCTGTTTTTT. It specifies CAWSPVLMGAVAGELFF.

The V gene is TRBV5-1, the J gene TRBJ2-7, with 9 bases fitting TRBD1. V shed 4 bases, J shed 7 bases, and the junction held 15 bases outside the gene matches. The CDR3 length is 16 residues. In germline, CDR1 is SGHRS, CDR2 YFSETQ. This chain's CDR3 is CASSPTFGTGYGEQYF. For the CDR3, the DNA is TGCGCCAGCAGCCCTACTTTCGGGACAGGGTATGGGGAGCAGTACTTC.

The rearrangement joins TRBV5-1 to TRBJ1-2, with 8 nucleotides matching TRBD1. This CDR3 spans 14 amino acids. Germline CDR1 SGHRS, CDR2 YFSETQ. J was trimmed by 9 bases and V by 4 bases; bases with no gene match: 11. CDR3 sequence: CASSILWTGSSYTF. CDR3 nucleotides: TGCGCCAGCAGCATCCTCTGGACAGGGTCAAGCTACACCTTC.

The rearrangement uses TRBV5-6 and TRBJ1-6; maybe TRBD1 (5 bases). This CDR3 comprises 15 residues. Germline loops: CDR1 SGHDT, CDR2 YYEEEE. V dropped 0 bases and J dropped 8 bases, with 12 bases sitting between them. The DNA of the CDR3 is TGTGCCAGCAGCTTGGTTTCAGGGTGGGATTCACCCCTCCACTTT. Encoded protein: CASSLVSGWDSPLHF.

This rearrangement joins TRBV7-8 to TRBJ2-7; the match to TRBD2 covers 8 bases. Germline loops: CDR1 SGHVS, CDR2 FQNEAQ. There are 15 residues in the CDR3. J was trimmed by 2 bases and V by 2 bases; bases with no gene match: 5. CDR3 bases: TGTGCCAGCAGCTTATTCGCGGGGGGCACCTACGAGCAGTACTTC. Translation gives CASSLFAGGTYEQYF.

The chain is built from TRBV9 and TRBJ2-1; TRBD2 is a possible D gene (6 bases). The V end was cut by 2 bases, the J end by 6 bases, with 9 bases between. The CDR3 spans 13 residues. CDR1 and CDR2 from the germline V gene are SGDLS and YYNGEE. CDR3 residues: CASSVGTSNEQFF. The CDR3 region has the DNA TGTGCCAGCAGCGTTGGGACTTCCAATGAGCAGTTCTTC.

The gene calls are TRBV11-2 and TRBJ1-1; TRBD1 matches at 8 bases. Trimming at V came to 7 bases and at J to 1 base, leaving 8 bases not matched to a gene. This CDR3 is built from 15 residues. Germline CDR1 and CDR2: SGHAT and FQNNGV. CDR3 DNA: TGTGCCAGCACCCACAGGGGGGAGGAGAACACTGAAGCTTTCTTT. Residues: CASTHRGEENTEAFF.

This clone was picked up one time. The chain recombines TRBV6-1 with TRBJ2-3; 9 nucleotides line up with TRBD2. The CDR3 has 15 residues. Trimming at V came to 5 bases and at J to 2 bases, leaving 5 bases not matched to a gene. Germline V gene sequence: CDR1 MNHNS, CDR2 SASEGT. In DNA, the CDR3 is TGTGCCAGCAGTTTAGCGGGGGCCTACACAGATACGCAGTATTTT. Amino acid sequence: CASSLAGAYTDTQYF.

The chain combines TRBV5-1 with TRBJ1-1, with TRBD1 as a possible D gene (6 bases). CDR3 length equals 23 residues. V gave up 1 base and J gave up 6 bases, with 40 bases separating them. The V gene's germline CDR1 is SGHRS and CDR2 YFSETQ. For the CDR3, the DNA is TGCGCCAGCAGCTTGCGGAAGGGGGTGGAAGTCTTGGGGCTCGTAAAGGGGTACGCTGAAGCTTTCTTT. This codes for CASSLRKGVEVLGLVKGYAEAFF.

This rearrangement joins TRBV5-6 to TRBJ2-3; the match to TRBD2 covers 8 bases. This CDR3 has 15 residues. After removal of 0 bases from V and 6 bases from J, the junction contained 6 bases not matched to a gene. In germline, CDR1 is SGHDT, CDR2 YYEEEE. CDR3 loop: CASSLVAGGPDTQYF. The CDR3 nucleotides are TGTGCCAGCAGCTTGGTTGCGGGGGGCCCCGATACGCAGTATTTT.

The chain is built from TRBV7-9 and TRBJ1-6; D is perhaps TRBD1 (5 bases). The CDR3 loop spans 14 amino acids. Germline CDR1 and CDR2: SEHNR and FQNEAQ (reference sequence). V was pared by 3 bases and J by 5 bases, with 8 bases between. The CDR3 nucleotides are TGTGCCAGCAGCTTGGGGGGAGATAATTCACCCCTCCACTTT. Translation gives CASSLGGDNSPLHF.

This clone was seen a single time. V gene TRBV18 combines with J gene TRBJ1-1; D remains unclear. Trimming pared 2 bases from V and 3 bases from J, leaving 10 bases between. The CDR3 length is 14 residues. CDR1 KGHSH and CDR2 LQKENI come from the germline V gene. Written as DNA, the CDR3 is TGTGCCAGCTCACCATGGGTACTACACACTGAAGCTTTCTTT. It translates to CASSPWVLHTEAFF.

This clone was seen a single time. The CDR3 DNA reads as TGTGCCAGCAGTTCTTCTCGGACAGGGATCTCCTACGAGCAGTACTTC. Residues: CASSSSRTGISYEQYF. The chain joins TRBV28 to TRBJ2-7; 8 bases map to TRBD1. Germline CDR1 and CDR2: MDHEN and SYDVKM. The CDR3 totals 16 residues. The V and J ends lost 4 bases and 0 bases, in that order; junction bases with no gene match: 8.

This chain links TRBV11-2 with TRBJ2-5, with a weak D call TRBD1 (6 bases). V lost 3 bases and J lost 0, with 8 bases in between. The CDR3 is 14 residues long. Looked up from germline, CDR1 is SGHAT and CDR2 is FQNNGV. CDR3 residues: CASSFDRYQETQYF. CDR3 DNA: TGTGCCAGCAGCTTTGACAGGTACCAAGAGACCCAGTACTTC. The full variable domain, rest sourced from reference TRBV11-2 and TRBJ2-5, is EAGVAQSPRYKIIEKRQSVAFWCNPISGHATLYWYQQILGQGPKLLIQFQNNGVVDDSQLPKDRFSAERLKGVDSTLKIQPAKLEDSAVYLCASSFDRYQETQYFGPGTRLLVL.